The rows below give T cell receptor beta chains drawn from one sample of a study of cytomegalovirus exposure and HLA in healthy donors. TCRdb keeps only in-frame clones here, not all; method: immunoSEQ multiplex PCR. The sample records about 140,000 clones, 60% to 80% being singletons. The specimen sequenced was PBMCs. The receptors here all came from a man aged 25 to 40 in good health and CMV-seronegative. CDR3s include the opening cysteine and the closing phenylalanine or tryptophan. A D gene is named only where the DNA matches it firmly. Size is stated for part of the rows, as once, few or many counts, or as a class when the clone is expanded.

D	V	size	J	DNA	CDR3
NA	TRBV18	NA	TRBJ1-1	TGTGCCAGCTCACCATCTGCTGAGGTCACTGAAGCTTTCTTT	CASSPSAEVTEAFF
NA	TRBV10-1	NA	TRBJ1-1	TGCGCCAGCAGTTTCGGGGGTGCTGAAGCTTTCTTT	CASSFGGAEAFF
NA	TRBV7-9	NA	TRBJ2-2	TGTGCCAGCAGCGCGGGCAGCGGGACCGGGGAGCTGTTTTTT	CASSAGSGTGELFF
TRBD2	TRBV30	NA	TRBJ2-2	TGTGCCTGGACCCGGGGGGAGGACACCGGGGAGCTGTTTTTT	CAWTRGEDTGELFF
NA	TRBV2	once	TRBJ1-1	TGTGCCAGCAGACCAGGGGAGGGCACTGAAGCTTTCTTT	CASRPGEGTEAFF
NA	TRBV5-3	few	TRBJ1-5	TGTGCCAGAAGTCTCCTTCCAGGGGCCCCTCAGCCCCAGCATTTT	CARSLLPGAPQPQHF
TRBD2	TRBV9	NA	TRBJ2-3	TGTGCCAGCAGCGTAGTTCCAGCGGGAGGCACAGATACGCAGTATTTT	CASSVVPAGGTDTQYF
TRBD2	TRBV7-9	NA	TRBJ2-1	TGTGCCAGCAGCTTAATTCGACTAGCGGAGTACAATGAGCAGTTCTTC	CASSLIRLAEYNEQFF
NA	TRBV20-1	NA	TRBJ1-1	TGCAGTGCTAGAGAGATTAGTGAAGCTTTCTTT	CSAREISEAFF
NA	TRBV7-9	NA	TRBJ2-5	TGTGCCAGCAGCTTACCGGACTCGGCCCAGTACTTC	CASSLPDSAQYF
TRBD2	TRBV28	NA	TRBJ2-2	TGTGCCAGCAGTTTACTAGCGGGAGGGCCCAACACCGGGGAGCTGTTTTTT	CASSLLAGGPNTGELFF
NA	TRBV19	NA	TRBJ1-2	TGTGCCAGTAAAACCTGGGACTCTCTGCCCTATGGCTACACCTTC	CASKTWDSLPYGYTF
NA	TRBV30	few	TRBJ1-2	TGTGCCTGGATGGTCCCCCTCACCACTCGATTCCATGGCTACACCTTC	CAWMVPLTTRFHGYTF
NA	TRBV28	NA	TRBJ2-7	TGTGCCAGCAGGACACCTCAGGGCCCCTACGAGCAGTACTTC	CASRTPQGPYEQYF
NA	TRBV28	NA	TRBJ1-5	TGTGCCAGCAACTCCTATCAGCCCCAGCATTTT	CASNSYQPQHF
NA	TRBV6-1	NA	TRBJ1-5	TGTGCCAGCGTTGAACAGCGCAATCAGCCCCAGCATTTT	CASVEQRNQPQHF
NA	TRBV6-5	NA	TRBJ1-5	TGTGCCACCCGCAGGGGTAGAAGCAATCAGCCCCAGCATTTT	CATRRGRSNQPQHF
NA	TRBV18	once	TRBJ1-2	TGTGCCAGCTCACCGGTAACAGGGAAATCTGGCTATGGCTACACCTTC	CASSPVTGKSGYGYTF
TRBD2	TRBV28	NA	TRBJ2-5	TGTGCCAGCAGTATTTGGCTAGCGGAGAAGACCCAGTACTTC	CASSIWLAEKTQYF
TRBD2	TRBV7-9	NA	TRBJ2-1	TGTGCCAGCAGCGTAGCCGGGACTAGCGGGAGGTGGTTCTTC	CASSVAGTSGRWFF
TRBD1	TRBV2	NA	TRBJ2-7	TGTGCCAGCAGTCCGGGACAGGCGATCTCCTACGAGCAGTACTTC	CASSPGQAISYEQYF
NA	TRBV7-9	NA	TRBJ1-4	TGTGCCAGCAGCTCCCTTTACACAGGGTGGGCTAATGAAAAACTGTTTTTT	CASSSLYTGWANEKLFF
TRBD1	TRBV27	once	TRBJ1-5	TGTGCCAGCAGTGAGGACAGGGGCAATCAGCCCCAGCATTTT	CASSEDRGNQPQHF
TRBD1	TRBV10-3	NA	TRBJ2-1	TGTGCCATTTGGGGGACAGGAGACAATGAGCAGTTCTTC	CAIWGTGDNEQFF
TRBD1	TRBV30	NA	TRBJ2-7	TGTGCCTGGTCCTGGGACAGGGGAGGGGAGCAGTACTTC	CAWSWDRGGEQYF
NA	TRBV11-2	NA	TRBJ2-5	TGTGCCAGCAGCTTATCAAGTCCGGGGAAGACCCAGTACTTC	CASSLSSPGKTQYF
NA	TRBV9	NA	TRBJ2-7	TGTGCCAGCAGCGTAGGGGGAGGGGGGTCGCTCGAGCAGTACTTC	CASSVGGGGSLEQYF
TRBD1	TRBV5-1	NA	TRBJ2-2	TGCGCCAGCAGCTCCTCCGGGACAGCGAACACCGGGGAGCTGTTTTTT	CASSSSGTANTGELFF
TRBD1	TRBV6-5	NA	TRBJ2-7	TGTGCCAGCAGTTACTCGGGACAGGACCTCTACGAGCAGTACTTC	CASSYSGQDLYEQYF
NA	TRBV7-2	NA	TRBJ2-4	TGTGCCAGCAGCTTAGGAAGGGGGGCCAAAAACATTCAGTACTTC	CASSLGRGAKNIQYF
NA	TRBV2	NA	TRBJ2-3	TGTGCCAGCAGTGAACCACAGGGACAAGATACGCAGTATTTT	CASSEPQGQDTQYF
NA	TRBV27	NA	TRBJ2-1	TGTGCTACCGCAGGGGTGACCTACAATGAGCAGTTCTTC	CATAGVTYNEQFF
NA	TRBV5-1	NA	TRBJ1-6	TGCGCCAGCAGCTTGGGACTTACCACCAATTCACCCCTCCACTTT	CASSLGLTTNSPLHF
NA	TRBV19	NA	TRBJ2-7	TGTGCCACAAAGTTTGCCCCGAGCTCCTACGAGCAGTACTTC	CATKFAPSSYEQYF
NA	TRBV4-1	once	TRBJ2-5	TGCGCCAGCAGCCCCCGTGCTGACGGGAGTCCTGTGGAGACCCAGTACTTC	CASSPRADGSPVETQYF
TRBD2	TRBV28	NA	TRBJ2-3	TGTGCCAGCACCTTCAGGACTAGCGGGATCTCAGATACGCAGTATTTT	CASTFRTSGISDTQYF
TRBD1	TRBV19	NA	TRBJ2-7	TGTGCCAGTAGGTTTGGACAGGGAGCCTACGAGCAGTACTTC	CASRFGQGAYEQYF
NA	TRBV20-1	once	TRBJ1-4	TGCAGTGCTGCGGGGGAGGAAAAACTGTTTTTT	CSAAGEEKLFF
NA	TRBV6-5	NA	TRBJ2-5	TGTGCCAGTAGGAGCGCCTCCGGTCGGGAGACCCAGTACTTC	CASRSASGRETQYF
NA	TRBV4-1	NA	TRBJ1-2	TGCGCCAGCAGTCGTGATCGGGACTATGGCTACACCTTC	CASSRDRDYGYTF
TRBD1	TRBV18	NA	TRBJ1-4	TGTGCCAGCTCACAATGGGACAGCATTAATGAAAAACTGTTTTTT	CASSQWDSINEKLFF
TRBD2	TRBV5-1	NA	TRBJ2-1	TGCGCCAGCAGTCGGGGGGGGAGCTACCTCGGTGAGCAGTTCTTC	CASSRGGSYLGEQFF
TRBD1	TRBV28	NA	TRBJ1-2	TGTGCCAGCAGTCGGGACAGGGGGTATACCTATGGCTACACCTTC	CASSRDRGYTYGYTF
TRBD1	TRBV5-1	few	TRBJ2-2	TGCGCCAGCACGAGAAACAGGGGCGAGAAGACCGGGGAGCTGTTTTTT	CASTRNRGEKTGELFF